This entry lists 9 T cell receptor beta chains sequenced from one sample in a study of OX40 agonist ivuxolimab in advanced cancers. Sequencing used immunoSEQ multiplex PCR; TCRdb keeps in-frame clones, though not all of them. The sample records some 98,000 clones, 90% to 95% being singletons. The sequences come from CD4+ or CD8+ T cells sorted from blood, collected in a trial of the OX40 agonist ivuxolimab. The receptor set was obtained from an adult with an advanced solid tumor such as melanoma, head and neck, liver or kidney cancer.

The chain links TRBV6-1 to TRBJ2-7; the D gene is possibly TRBD1 (5 bases). The CDR3 covers 16 residues. V was pared by 2 bases and J by 6 bases, with 20 bases between. The germline V gene has CDR1 MNHNS and CDR2 SASEGT. Here the CDR3 DNA reads TGTGCCAGCAGTGAAACGCGTGGTTCTTTGGGGCGCGAGCAGTACTTC. Translating gives CASSETRGSLGREQYF.

The chain uses TRBV30 and TRBJ2-7; tentative D call: TRBD1 (6 bases). V was shortened by 0 bases and J by 6 bases, with 21 bases between the two germline ends. CDR3 length equals 16 residues. Germline assignment: CDR1 GTSNPN and CDR2 SVGIG (reference sequence). CDR3: CAWSVLGQGMTREQYF. The CDR3 region has the DNA TGTGCCTGGAGTGTACTGGGGCAGGGGATGACCCGCGAGCAGTACTTC.

V gene TRBV5-1 combines with J gene TRBJ2-3; D remains ambiguous. Germline lookup yields CDR1 SGHRS and CDR2 YFSETQ. The ends were cut back, 4 bases at V and 0 bases at J, with 6 bases in the middle. The CDR3 consists of 13 residues. In nucleotides, the CDR3 is TGCGCCAGCAGCACGACTAGCACAGATACGCAGTATTTT. Its translation is CASSTTSTDTQYF.

The gene calls are TRBV7-3 and TRBJ1-5, with TRBD1 matching over 8 bases. The CDR3 spans 15 residues. From germline, CDR1 is SGHTA and CDR2 FQGTGA. V lost 5 bases, J lost 4 bases, and 7 bases stayed unmatched. This chain's CDR3 is CASSPRQGPNQPQHF. CDR3 DNA: TGTGCCAGCAGCCCTCGACAGGGGCCGAATCAGCCCCAGCATTTT. The full variable domain, with the rest looked up from reference TRBV7-3 and TRBJ1-5, is GAGVSQTPSNKVTEKGKYVELRCDPISGHTALYWYRQSLGQGPEFLIYFQGTGAADDSGLPNDRFFAVRPEGSVSTLKIQRTERGDSAVYLCASSPRQGPNQPQHFGDGTRLSIL.

The chain uses TRBV7-2 and TRBJ2-5, with 14 nucleotides matching TRBD2. Trimming removed 7 bases from V and 2 bases from J; junction bases left unmatched: 9. The germline gives CDR1 SGHTA, CDR2 FQGNSA. CDR3 length equals 17 residues. The CDR3 DNA reads as TGTGCCAGCACCCTGAGGACTAGCGGGAGGTTTCAAGAGACCCAGTACTTC. This sequence encodes CASTLRTSGRFQETQYF.

The chain joins TRBV18 to TRBJ1-1, with TRBD1 matching 7 bases. The CDR3 runs to 15 residues. Trimming took 3 bases from V and 10 from J; bases not matched to a gene: 14. Germline loops: CDR1 KGHSH, CDR2 LQKENI. This chain's CDR3 is CASSPDRGAGGSAFF. The DNA for the CDR3 is TGTGCCAGCTCACCTGATCGCGGGGCAGGGGGTTCAGCTTTCTTT. The full variable domain, with the rest looked up from reference TRBV18 and TRBJ1-1, is NAGVMQNPRHLVRRRGQEARLRCSPMKGHSHVYWYRQLPEEGLKFMVYLQKENIIDESGMPKERFSAEFPKEGPSILRIQQVVRGDSAAYFCASSPDRGAGGSAFFGQGTRLTVV.

V and J are TRBV30 and TRBJ1-5; D remains unclear. The germline V and J ends were trimmed by 2 bases and 7 bases, with 12 bases remaining between them. CDR1 is GTSNPN, CDR2 SVGIG, per germline (reference sequence). The CDR3 contains 13 residues. This CDR3 reads CAWSNDATQPQHF. In DNA, the CDR3 is TGTGCCTGGAGTAATGACGCGACCCAGCCCCAGCATTTT. Complete variable domain (other parts from reference TRBV30 and TRBJ1-5): SQTIHQWPATLVQPVGSPLSLECTVEGTSNPNLYWYRQAAGRGLQLLFYSVGIGQISSEVPQNLSASRPQDRQFILSSKKLLLSDSGFYLCAWSNDATQPQHFGDGTRLSIL.

The V call is TRBV4-1, the J call TRBJ2-3; 7 bases fit TRBD2. This CDR3 comprises 16 residues. The V gene's germline CDR1 is MGHRA and CDR2 YSYEKL. Trimming removed 4 bases from V and 0 bases from J; junction bases left unmatched: 7. In DNA form, the CDR3 reads TGCGCCAGCAGCCTCCCCGTGGGACTAAGCACAGATACGCAGTATTTT. Protein product: CASSLPVGLSTDTQYF.

The chain couples TRBV27 to TRBJ2-5, with D perhaps TRBD2 (6 bases). V was trimmed by 2 bases and J by 7 bases, leaving 14 bases between them. CDR1 is MNHEY, CDR2 SMNVEV, per germline (reference sequence). There are 14 residues in the CDR3. CDR3 DNA: TGTGCCAGCAGTTTAGGAGGGGACCCAGGGACCCAGTACTTC. It is translated as CASSLGGDPGTQYF.